The 28 T cell receptor beta chains given below trace back to one sample, sequenced in a study of blood T cell repertoires in COVID-19. Only in-frame clones appear in the TCRdb table, and some are missing; sequencing was by immunoSEQ multiplex PCR. Among 150,000 to 190,000 clones listed, more than 75% were seen once. The sample was peripheral blood. Source of these receptors: a woman aged 55 to 70 with COVID-19, enrolled during active disease.

This chain joins TRBV5-1 and TRBJ2-3, with TRBD2 identical over 7 bases. Losses at the gene ends were 4 bases for V and 5 bases for J; bases not matched to a gene: 4. Germline V lookup: CDR1 SGHRS, CDR2 YFSETQ. The CDR3 is 13 residues long. CDR3 coding DNA: TGCGCCAGCAGCCGGGGAGGGTTAGATACGCAGTATTTT. Amino acids: CASSRGGLDTQYF.

The CDR3 reads CASTILPGQFGNTIYF. CDR3 bases: TGTGCCAGCACCATTCTCCCGGGACAGTTCGGGAACACCATATATTTT. This chain connects TRBV5-8 to TRBJ1-3, with 7 positions matching TRBD1. The CDR3 is made up of 16 amino acids. With 6 bases clipped from V and 7 bases from J, the junction kept 16 bases outside the gene matches. Germline V CDR1 and CDR2: SGHTS, YDEGEE.

This chain links TRBV29-1 with TRBJ2-3; 16 bases map to TRBD2. The CDR3 extends over 16 amino acids. The V segment lost 5 bases and the J segment 2 bases; nucleotides outside the gene matches: 4. Germline CDR1 and CDR2: SQVTM and ANQGSEA. DNA for the CDR3: TGCAGCGTTCTAGGGACTAGCGGGGGGGCCACAGATACGCAGTATTTT. This sequence encodes CSVLGTSGGATDTQYF.

The rearrangement uses TRBV6-5 and TRBJ2-7; D uncertain. The germline V and J ends were trimmed by 0 bases and 0 bases, with 12 bases remaining between them. This CDR3 spans 16 amino acids. Germline-derived CDR1 and CDR2 are MNHEY and SVGAGI. The CDR3 DNA reads as TGTGCCAGCAGTTACTCGAGTCAGACACTCTCCTACGAGCAGTACGTC. Translating it yields CASSYSSQTLSYEQYV.

The rearrangement joins TRBV10-3 to TRBJ2-3; tentatively, D is TRBD2 (5 bases). From germline, CDR1 is ENHRY and CDR2 SYGVKD. The CDR3 loop spans 16 amino acids. The V gene lost 4 bases and the J gene lost 3 bases, with 17 bases spanning the gap. CDR3 region: CAISGSQRSVTDTQYF. DNA of the CDR3: TGTGCCATCAGTGGCTCTCAGCGGTCGGTTACAGATACGCAGTATTTT.

The chain recombines TRBV11-2 with TRBJ2-7, with D possibly matching TRBD1 (6 bases). V lost 1 base and J lost 7, with 11 bases in between. This CDR3 has 13 residues. Germline V gives CDR1 SGHAT, CDR2 FQNNGV. In DNA form, the CDR3 reads TGTGCCAGCAGCTTAGGACAGGTCGGTGAGCAGTACTTC. Its translation is CASSLGQVGEQYF. Looking up the rest from reference TRBV11-2 and TRBJ2-7 gives the full variable domain: EAGVAQSPRYKIIEKRQSVAFWCNPISGHATLYWYQQILGQGPKLLIQFQNNGVVDDSQLPKDRFSAERLKGVDSTLKIQPAKLEDSAVYLCASSLGQVGEQYFGPGTRLTVT.

This clone was seen many times. The CDR3 protein is CASRQSYEQYF. DNA for the CDR3: TGTGCCAGCAGACAGTCCTACGAGCAGTACTTC. The chain employs TRBV12-3 or TRBV12-4 and TRBJ2-7; D ambiguous. The ends were cut back, 6 bases at V and 1 base at J, with 4 bases in the middle. The CDR3 is made up of 11 amino acids.

The chain couples TRBV2 to TRBJ1-5, with D possibly TRBD1 on 6 matching bases. The CDR3 is 14 amino acids. The germline V and J ends were trimmed by 6 bases and 6 bases, with 15 bases remaining between them. Germline lookup yields CDR1 SNHLY and CDR2 FYNNEI. CDR3 protein: CASRVNRVVQPQHF. The CDR3 DNA is TGTGCCAGCAGAGTAAACAGGGTGGTTCAGCCCCAGCATTTT.

J is TRBJ1-3 and V is TRBV19; D is unresolved. The CDR3 covers 15 residues. Germline CDR1 is LNHDA and CDR2 is SQIVND (reference sequence). Trimming removed 8 bases at V and 8 bases at J, with 22 bases between. For the CDR3, the DNA is TGTGCCAGTCGCCCCCTGGGGATGGGGAGAGACACCATATATTTT. Translation: CASRPLGMGRDTIYF.

The chain couples TRBV6-5 to TRBJ2-7; possibly TRBD1 for D (6 bases). Trimming removed 8 bases from V and 3 bases from J, with 14 bases in between. Germline V CDR1 and CDR2: MNHEY, SVGAGI. There are 13 residues in the CDR3. The CDR3 reads CASRRARGYEQYV. Here the CDR3 DNA reads TGTGCCAGCCGGAGAGCCAGGGGCTACGAGCAGTACGTC.

This chain joins TRBV28 and TRBJ1-6; D uncertain. Between the trimmed V and J ends, which lost 5 bases and 8 bases, there was a span of 7 bases. The CDR3 contains 12 residues. The germline V gene has CDR1 MDHEN and CDR2 SYDVKM. The CDR3 bases are TGTGCCAGCAGTCCCCCCGATTCACCCCTCCACTTT. Amino acid sequence: CASSPPDSPLHF.

The V gene is TRBV14, the J gene TRBJ2-1; the match to TRBD2 covers 11 bases. J was trimmed by 3 bases and V by 2 bases; bases with no gene match: 3. Germline values: CDR1 SGHDN, CDR2 FVKESK. This CDR3 is built from 16 residues. CDR3 residues: CASSQWGLADYNEQFF. The CDR3 nucleotides read TGTGCCAGCAGCCAATGGGGACTAGCGGACTACAATGAGCAGTTCTTC.

The J gene is TRBJ1-2, the V gene TRBV7-8; 8 bases are a match to TRBD1. Germline V lookup: CDR1 SGHVS, CDR2 FQNEAQ. V gave up 3 bases and J gave up 4 bases; unmatched junction bases: 10. The CDR3 is 16 amino acids. This CDR3 reads CASSLLPTQGAYGYTF. The CDR3 DNA is TGTGCCAGCAGCTTGCTCCCCACTCAGGGGGCCTATGGCTACACCTTC.

This chain links TRBV5-8 with TRBJ1-4; weak D call: TRBD1 (5 bases). The CDR3 totals 15 residues. The V end lost 2 bases, the J end lost 8 bases, and 16 bases lay between the germline ends. The germline gives CDR1 SGHTS, CDR2 YDEGEE. The CDR3: CASSFRDSQGEKLFF. In DNA, the CDR3 is TGTGCCAGCAGCTTCCGGGACTCGCAAGGAGAAAAACTGTTTTTT.

CDR3 in DNA: TGCAGCGTTGAACCCCACGGGAGCGGGAGGGAGCAGTTCTTC. This gives the protein CSVEPHGSGREQFF. The chain combines TRBV29-1 with TRBJ2-1; 9 positions agree with TRBD2. J lost 10 bases, V lost 2 bases, and 9 bases had no gene match. CDR3 length: 14 residues. Germline CDR1 reads SQVTM; CDR2 reads ANQGSEA.

The chain links TRBV6-2 or TRBV6-3 to TRBJ1-5, with 10 bases matching TRBD1. The CDR3 runs to 18 residues. Germline-derived CDR1 and CDR2 are MNHEY and SVGEGT. V was pared by 4 bases and J by 6 bases, with 15 bases of the junction left unmatched. Here the CDR3 DNA reads TGTGCCAGCAGTTTGCGCCCTTTCCGGGACAGGGGTGGTCAGCCCCAGCATTTT. Protein product: CASSLRPFRDRGGQPQHF.

The rearrangement links TRBV4-2 to TRBJ1-2, with D uncertain. The germline V gene encodes CDR1 LGHNA and CDR2 YNFKEQ. The CDR3 extends over 14 amino acids. Trimming took 1 base from V and 1 from J, leaving 7 bases between them. The DNA for the CDR3 is TGTGCCAGCAGCCAAGTACGGGATAACTATGGCTACACCTTC. It codes for CASSQVRDNYGYTF.

This clone was seen only a few times. This chain links TRBV12-3 or TRBV12-4 with TRBJ1-1; D gene ambiguous. The germline V and J ends were trimmed by 1 base and 4 bases, with 7 bases remaining between them. The CDR3 sequence is 13 residues long. This chain's CDR3 is CASSLGRITEAFF. CDR3 nucleotide sequence: TGTGCCAGCAGTTTAGGCAGGATCACTGAAGCTTTCTTT.

The V gene is TRBV7-2, the J gene TRBJ2-1; D is undetermined. The V gene's germline CDR1 is SGHTA and CDR2 FQGNSA. Between the trimmed V and J ends, which lost 1 base and 4 bases, there was a span of 11 bases. The CDR3 has 15 amino acids. The DNA of the CDR3 is TGTGCCAGCAGCTTAGTAGTTGGGCAGTACAATGAGCAGTTCTTC. As protein: CASSLVVGQYNEQFF.

This sequence joins TRBV18 and TRBJ2-1, with 7 bases lining up with TRBD1. CDR1 KGHSH and CDR2 LQKENI come from the germline V gene. This CDR3 has 15 amino acids. V gave up 0 bases and J gave up 7 bases; unmatched junction bases: 6. CDR3 DNA sequence: TGTGCCAGCTCACCACCGGGACAGATGGGAAATGAGCAGTTCTTC. Encoded protein: CASSPPGQMGNEQFF.

The chain has TRBV12-5 and TRBJ1-5; TRBD1 is a possible D gene (6 bases). This CDR3 region has 17 residues. V was clipped by 5 bases and J by 5 bases, with 22 bases between them. The germline gives CDR1 LGHNT, CDR2 FRNRAP. In DNA form, the CDR3 reads TGTGCTAGTGGTCTCTCCTCAGACAGGTTCGCTTATCAGCCCCAGCATTTT. Its protein is CASGLSSDRFAYQPQHF.

The chain joins TRBV7-3 to TRBJ2-3; no reliable D call. Germline CDR1 is SGHTA and CDR2 is FQGTGA. This CDR3 region has 15 residues. Trimming stripped 2 bases from V and 2 bases from J, with 11 bases between. CDR3 sequence (DNA): TGTGCCAGCAGCTTAGATTTGTACTACACAGATACGCAGTATTTT. Its protein is CASSLDLYYTDTQYF.

This chain links TRBV2 with TRBJ2-2; D is uncertain. V was pared by 2 bases and J by 7 bases, with 2 bases between. The CDR3 sequence is 11 residues long. Germline V gene data show CDR1 as SNHLY and CDR2 as FYNNEI. CDR3 sequence reads: CASSELGELFF. The CDR3 DNA reads as TGTGCCAGCAGTGAACTCGGGGAGCTGTTTTTT.

V gene TRBV7-8 combines with J gene TRBJ1-3; a weak D match, TRBD1 (5 bases). Trimming took off 2 bases at V and 7 bases at J, with 12 bases between the two ends. The germline V gene encodes CDR1 SGHVS and CDR2 FQNEAQ. The CDR3 is made up of 14 amino acids. CDR3 protein: CASSLLGLENTIYF. The CDR3 DNA reads TGTGCCAGCAGCTTATTGGGACTCGAGAACACCATATATTTT. The full variable domain, completed using reference TRBV7-8 and TRBJ1-3, is GAGVSQSPRYKVAKRGQDVALRCDPISGHVSLFWYQQALGQGPEFLTYFQNEAQLDKSGLPSDRFFAERPEGSVSTLKIQRTQQEDSAVYLCASSLLGLENTIYFGEGSWLTVV.

The rearrangement joins TRBV5-1 to TRBJ1-5; D is unresolved. This CDR3 comprises 15 residues. CDR1 SGHRS and CDR2 YFSETQ come from the germline V gene. V shed 0 bases and J shed 0 bases, with 7 bases lying between them. CDR3 region: CASSLDGLSNQPQHF. CDR3 in DNA: TGCGCCAGCAGCTTGGACGGACTTAGCAATCAGCCCCAGCATTTT.

This clone appeared a single time. The genes are TRBV18 and TRBJ1-5; no clear D. Per germline, CDR1 KGHSH and CDR2 LQKENI. The length of the CDR3 is 13 residues. V lost 1 base and J 8 bases, leaving 9 bases between the germline ends. CDR3: CASSPQGGEPQHF. The CDR3 DNA reads as TGTGCCAGCTCACCACAGGGAGGTGAGCCCCAGCATTTT.

V gene TRBV19 combines with J gene TRBJ2-2; 9 nucleotides match TRBD2. This CDR3 comprises 17 residues. Per the germline V gene, CDR1 is LNHDA and CDR2 is SQIVND (reference sequence). V shed 5 bases and J 3 bases; nucleotides not matched to a gene: 10. The CDR3 DNA sequence: TGTGCCAGTAGTTTAACTCCGGGACTAGCACACACCGGGGAGCTGTTTTTT. Amino acid sequence: CASSLTPGLAHTGELFF.

V is TRBV23-1 and J is TRBJ1-2; TRBD1 matches 8 bases. TRBV23-1 is assigned to the ORF class and has an uncertain function. The CDR3 has 15 amino acids. The V and J ends lost 3 bases and 4 bases, in that order; junction bases with no gene match: 7. This CDR3 reads CASSHSGQGLYGYTF. As DNA, the CDR3 is TGCGCCAGCAGTCATTCCGGACAGGGCCTCTATGGCTACACCTTC.